This TCR beta chain was obtained from a study of cytomegalovirus exposure and HLA in healthy donors. The study, taken as a whole, reports: In a later analysis, a missense DCLRE1C variant was linked to TCR beta V- and J-gene trimming. Most TCR beta V segments were productive about 87% or about 30% of the time in an earlier analysis. It was approximately 150 TCR beta chains that were listed as cytomegalovirus-associated.

This clone was observed a few times. Its antigen is not known. Germline V gene data show CDR1 as KGHSH and CDR2 as LQKENI. The trim removed 5 bases at V and 3 bases at J, leaving 2 bases unmatched. This CDR3 region has 14 residues. The PCR had 60 Vbeta and 13 Jbeta primers. Per the original methods: Approximately 72 million unique TCR beta chains, around 11 million of them shared, were counted by a later analysis. The method was immunoSEQ multiplex PCR; TCRdb's version includes in-frame clones alone and lacks a portion of them. D and trimming were read from the DNA, whereas the V and J calls and clone size are those reported in that table. Of about 160,000 clones listed, approximately 80% were seen once; the top ten hold about 1.9%.

Material for sequencing was PBMCs. This clonotype originated in a woman younger than 30 in good health and CMV-seronegative. V and J are TRBV18 and TRBJ2-7; TRBD2 matches 12 bases. For the CDR3, the DNA is TGTGCCAGCTCATCGACTAGCGGGAGCTACGAGCAGTACTTC. Protein product: CASSSTSGSYEQYF.